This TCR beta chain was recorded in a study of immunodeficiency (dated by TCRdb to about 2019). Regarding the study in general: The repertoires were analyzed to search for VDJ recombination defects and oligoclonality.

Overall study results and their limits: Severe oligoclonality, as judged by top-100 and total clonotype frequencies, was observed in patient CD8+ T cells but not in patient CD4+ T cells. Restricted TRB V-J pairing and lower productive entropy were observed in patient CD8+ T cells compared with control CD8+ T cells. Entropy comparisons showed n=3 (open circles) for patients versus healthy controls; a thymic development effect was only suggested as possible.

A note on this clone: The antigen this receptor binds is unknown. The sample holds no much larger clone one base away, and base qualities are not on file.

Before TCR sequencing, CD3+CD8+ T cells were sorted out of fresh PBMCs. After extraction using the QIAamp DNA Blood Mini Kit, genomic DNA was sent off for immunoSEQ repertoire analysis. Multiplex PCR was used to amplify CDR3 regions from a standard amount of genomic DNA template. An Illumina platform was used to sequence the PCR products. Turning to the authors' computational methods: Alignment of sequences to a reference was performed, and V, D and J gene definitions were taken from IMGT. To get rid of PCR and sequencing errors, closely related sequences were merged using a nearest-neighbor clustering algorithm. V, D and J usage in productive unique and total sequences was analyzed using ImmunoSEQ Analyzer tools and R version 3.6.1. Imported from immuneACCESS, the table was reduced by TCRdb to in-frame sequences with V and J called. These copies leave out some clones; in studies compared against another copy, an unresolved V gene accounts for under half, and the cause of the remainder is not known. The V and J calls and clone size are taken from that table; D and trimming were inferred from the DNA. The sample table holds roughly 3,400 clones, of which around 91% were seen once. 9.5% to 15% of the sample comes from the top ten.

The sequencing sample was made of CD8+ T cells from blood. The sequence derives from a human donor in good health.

At the DNA level, the sequence is TGTGCCAGCAGGAGAAATGAAAAACTGTTTTTT. It is translated as CASRRNEKLFF. Here the chain combines TRBV6-5 and TRBJ1-4, with the identity of the D gene unclear. The germline V gene supplies CDR1 MNHEY and CDR2 SVGAGI. V gives up 6 bases and J gives up 5 bases, and the segment between their germline ends measures 4 bases. The CDR3 goes from the cysteine to the phenylalanine over 11 residues. Only the CDR3 region is kept as DNA, spanning 33 bases read in frame from base 1.